One and the same sample provided the 24 T cell receptor beta chains below, sequenced in a study of radiation and T cells in renal cell carcinoma. Time point here: baseline pretreatment blood. The treatment was: 15 Gy SBRT to primary tumor, nephrectomy 4 weeks later. The method was immunoSEQ multiplex PCR; TCRdb's version includes in-frame clones alone and lacks a portion of them. The repertoire has some 120,000 clones, approximately 82% of them found once; the top ten carry less than 3.5%. This sample comprised blood, obtained from a patient whose treatment included radiotherapy and nephrectomy. These receptors were obtained from a woman aged 55-69 years with renal cell carcinoma.

The CDR3 loop is CAWTKAGSGKETQYF. The CDR3 DNA sequence: TGTGCCTGGACTAAAGCGGGATCCGGAAAAGAGACCCAGTACTTC. The rearrangement joins TRBV30 to TRBJ2-5, with 7 bases identical to TRBD2. The CDR3 has 15 residues. V was pared by 4 bases and J by 3 bases, with 11 bases of the junction left unmatched. CDR1 is GTSNPN, CDR2 SVGIG, per germline (reference sequence).

The CDR3 loop reads CASSLAGGYSGNTIYF. CDR3 sequence (DNA): TGTGCCAGCAGCTTAGCTGGGGGTTACTCTGGAAACACCATATATTTT. The V and J genes are TRBV7-2 and TRBJ1-3; D might be TRBD1 (5 bases). Germline lookup yields CDR1 SGHTA and CDR2 FQGNSA. The CDR3 consists of 16 residues. Deletions cut 0 bases from V and 0 bases from J, with 9 bases between.

Only a few counts were recorded for this clone. The V call is TRBV30, the J call TRBJ1-2; weak D call: TRBD1 (6 bases). Deletions cut 8 bases from V and 5 bases from J, with 15 bases between. This CDR3 region has 12 residues. Per the germline V gene, CDR1 is GTSNPN and CDR2 is SVGIG (reference sequence). DNA for the CDR3: TGTGCCGCGACAGGTGGGGATTATGGCTACACCTTC. It is translated as CAATGGDYGYTF.

The rearrangement uses TRBV5-1 and TRBJ1-1, with 10 bases identical to TRBD1. V lost 3 bases, J lost 0 bases, and 5 bases stayed unmatched. The germline gives CDR1 SGHRS, CDR2 YFSETQ. The CDR3 runs to 16 residues. This CDR3 reads CASSSGQGELNTEAFF. The CDR3 DNA is TGCGCCAGCAGCTCCGGACAGGGGGAACTGAACACTGAAGCTTTCTTT.

The chain carries TRBV25-1 and TRBJ1-1, with D tentatively TRBD1 (5 bases). V was trimmed by 5 bases and J by 7 bases, leaving 14 bases between them. CDR1 is MGHDK, CDR2 SYGVNS, per germline. CDR3 length: 13 residues. CDR3 DNA: TGTGCCAGCAGTACCCCCGGGGGGGGTGAAGCTTTCTTT. This encodes CASSTPGGGEAFF.

The V gene is TRBV7-2, the J gene TRBJ1-2; D unresolved. Germline values: CDR1 SGHTA, CDR2 FQGNSA. The CDR3 consists of 14 residues. V was pared by 5 bases and J by 5 bases, with 15 bases between. The CDR3, as DNA: TGTGCCAGCAGCCTACGGGGAGCAGTGTATGGCTACACCTTC. Its protein is CASSLRGAVYGYTF.

The rearrangement links TRBV9 to TRBJ1-5; D is ambiguous. The V end was cut by 0 bases, the J end by 10 bases, with 8 bases between. Germline V gene lookup returns CDR1 SGDLS and CDR2 YYNGEE. The CDR3 length is 12 residues. The CDR3, as DNA: TGTGCCAGCAGCGTAGAGGGTGGCCCCCAGCATTTT. This codes for CASSVEGGPQHF. Using reference TRBV9 and TRBJ1-5 for the parts outside the CDR3, the full variable domain is DSGVTQTPKHLITATGQRVTLRCSPRSGDLSVYWYQQSLDQGLQFLIQYYNGEERAKGNILERFSAQQFPDLHSELNLSSLELGDSALYFCASSVEGGPQHFGDGTRLSIL.

The chain employs TRBV5-1 and TRBJ2-5; TRBD1 matches 7 bases. The ends lost 5 bases at V and 7 bases at J; junction bases unmatched: 8. The germline V gene has CDR1 SGHRS and CDR2 YFSETQ. The CDR3 contains 13 residues. The CDR3 here is CASRGQTTGTQYF. CDR3 coding DNA: TGCGCCAGCAGGGGACAGACCACTGGGACCCAGTACTTC.

The chain uses TRBV6-1 and TRBJ2-3; either TRBD1 or TRBD2 may supply D (5 bases each). The germline V and J ends were trimmed by 2 bases and 5 bases, with 11 bases remaining between them. Germline lookup yields CDR1 MNHNS and CDR2 SASEGT. The CDR3 length is 14 residues. CDR3 amino acids: CASSENQGRDTQYF. The CDR3 bases are TGTGCCAGCAGTGAAAACCAGGGACGAGATACGCAGTATTTT.

V usage is TRBV5-1 and J usage is TRBJ1-1, with TRBD1 as a possible D gene (5 bases). V was cut by 3 bases and J by 1 base, with 10 bases left in between. CDR1 and CDR2 (germline): SGHRS, YFSETQ. CDR3 length equals 14 residues. DNA of the CDR3: TGCGCCAGCAGCTCCACTCAGGGGAACACTGAAGCTTTCTTT. Residues: CASSSTQGNTEAFF.

This clone was recorded many times. This chain connects TRBV9 to TRBJ2-7; the D gene could be TRBD1 or TRBD2 (5 bases each). CDR1 is SGDLS and CDR2 is YYNGEE in the germline V gene. V was trimmed by 4 bases and J by 0 bases, leaving 11 bases between them. The CDR3 totals 14 residues. This chain's CDR3 is CASSPSGASYEQYF. The CDR3, as DNA: TGTGCCAGCAGCCCATCCGGGGCCTCCTACGAGCAGTACTTC.

The table lists this clone with a few counts. The chain's CDR3 is CASSMRETLEAFF. CDR3 bases: TGTGCCAGTAGTATGCGAGAGACTCTTGAAGCTTTCTTT. This chain uses TRBV19 with TRBJ1-1, with D unresolved. CDR1 LNHDA and CDR2 SQIVND come from the germline V gene (reference sequence). V gave up 3 bases and J gave up 7 bases, with 12 bases separating them. This CDR3 is built from 13 residues.

This clone was recorded only once. One end of the junction varies from germline; a read error may be responsible. The chain uses TRBV6-6 and TRBJ2-5; D may correspond to TRBD1 or TRBD2 (5 bases each). There are 14 residues in the CDR3. Per the germline V gene, CDR1 is MNHNY and CDR2 is SVGAGI (reference sequence). DNA of the CDR3: TGTGCCAGCACCTTTCCGGGACGGCAGACGAAGGTTGACTTC. It encodes CASTFPGRQTKVDF.

The rearrangement joins TRBV19 to TRBJ2-2, with TRBD1 matching over 8 bases. The CDR3 runs to 16 residues. Germline V gives CDR1 LNHDA, CDR2 SQIVND (reference sequence). After removal of 4 bases from V and 5 bases from J, the junction contained 9 bases not matched to a gene. CDR3 amino acids: CASSNPQGAGTGELFF. The CDR3, as DNA: TGTGCCAGTAGTAACCCTCAGGGGGCTGGGACCGGGGAGCTGTTTTTT.

The rearrangement links TRBV7-2 to TRBJ1-1, with D tentatively TRBD1 (6 bases). V was pared by 3 bases and J by 1 base, with 9 bases between. The length of the CDR3 is 14 residues. Per germline, CDR1 SGHTA and CDR2 FQGNSA. The CDR3 loop reads CASSFMTGNTEAFF. CDR3 DNA sequence: TGTGCCAGCAGCTTCATGACAGGGAACACTGAAGCTTTCTTT.

The chain combines TRBV11-2 with TRBJ1-1; TRBD1 matches at 8 bases. The CDR3 consists of 15 residues. Looked up from germline, CDR1 is SGHAT and CDR2 is FQNNGV. The trim removed 5 bases at V and 1 base at J, leaving 6 bases unmatched. The CDR3 sequence is CASSENRGENTEAFF. The CDR3 nucleotides are TGTGCCAGCAGCGAAAACAGGGGGGAGAACACTGAAGCTTTCTTT.

V usage is TRBV2 and J usage is TRBJ1-2; D ambiguous. Between the trimmed V and J ends, which lost 2 bases and 13 bases, there was a span of 11 bases. The CDR3 has 11 residues. Germline V gene data show CDR1 as SNHLY and CDR2 as FYNNEI. Written as DNA, the CDR3 is TGTGCCAGCAGTGAATCTATTTTCTGCACCTTC. The encoded protein is CASSESIFCTF.

The rearrangement links TRBV5-1 to TRBJ2-1; 9 bases are shared with TRBD2. Germline V gives CDR1 SGHRS, CDR2 YFSETQ. With 5 bases clipped from V and 4 bases from J, the junction kept 10 bases outside the gene matches. The CDR3 totals 16 residues. The CDR3 spells CASRQPSGGKYNEQFF. The CDR3 nucleotides are TGCGCCAGCAGGCAGCCGAGCGGGGGGAAGTACAATGAGCAGTTCTTC. The complete variable domain, with remaining parts taken from reference TRBV5-1 and TRBJ2-1, reads KAGVTQTPRYLIKTRGQQVTLSCSPISGHRSVSWYQQTPGQGLQFLFEYFSETQRNKGNFPGRFSGRQFSNSRSEMNVSTLELGDSALYLCASRQPSGGKYNEQFFGPGTRLTVL.

As DNA, the CDR3 is TGTGCCAGCAGCATTAGAGACGGCTACACCTTC. Translation gives CASSIRDGYTF. The chain uses TRBV9 and TRBJ1-2; D is ambiguous. CDR1 is SGDLS and CDR2 is YYNGEE in the germline V gene. CDR3 length: 11 residues. V was shortened by 4 bases and J by 8 bases, with 9 bases between the two germline ends.

V gene TRBV6-6 combines with J gene TRBJ1-1; D remains ambiguous. CDR1 MNHNY and CDR2 SVGAGI come from the germline V gene (reference sequence). The V gene lost 0 bases and the J gene lost 0 bases, with 8 bases spanning the gap. CDR3 length equals 15 residues. In DNA, the CDR3 is TGTGCCAGCAGTTACTCGGACGGATTGAACACTGAAGCTTTCTTT. Protein product: CASSYSDGLNTEAFF.

This clone was seen a few times. The gene calls are TRBV5-1 and TRBJ2-7; weak D call: TRBD1 (6 bases). Germline V gene sequence: CDR1 SGHRS, CDR2 YFSETQ. V dropped 0 bases and J dropped 4 bases, with 14 bases sitting between them. The CDR3 is 15 residues long. CDR3 in DNA: TGCGCCAGCAGCTTGGGCACCCCTCAGGGGTACGAGCAGTACTTC. This translates into CASSLGTPQGYEQYF.

J is TRBJ2-4 and V is TRBV28; no firm D call. Germline loops: CDR1 MDHEN, CDR2 SYDVKM. The V end was cut by 2 bases, the J end by 1 base, with 9 bases between. This CDR3 comprises 15 residues. The CDR3 reads CASSLISFAKNIQYF. The CDR3 DNA is TGTGCCAGCAGTTTAATATCTTTCGCCAAAAACATTCAGTACTTC.

The rearrangement joins TRBV15 to TRBJ1-2, with D uncertain. The CDR3 runs to 14 residues. V was clipped by 6 bases and J by 8 bases, with 19 bases between them. Per the germline V gene, CDR1 is LNHNV and CDR2 is YYDKDF (reference sequence). In DNA, the CDR3 is TGTGCCACCAGTACCGAAGGCCTTCTGACGGGCTACACCTTC. This translates into CATSTEGLLTGYTF. Filled out from reference TRBV15 and TRBJ1-2, the complete variable domain reads DAMVIQNPRYQVTQFGKPVTLSCSQTLNHNVMYWYQQKSSQAPKLLFHYYDKDFNNEADTPDNFQSRRPNTSFCFLDIRSPGLGDTAMYLCATSTEGLLTGYTFGSGTRLTVV.

This chain connects TRBV9 to TRBJ1-1, with 7 bases aligning to TRBD1. The CDR3 is 16 residues long. The ends lost 0 bases at V and 0 bases at J; junction bases unmatched: 5. The germline CDR1 and CDR2 sequences are SGDLS and YYNGEE. CDR3 protein: CASSVGTGVMNTEAFF. The CDR3, as DNA: TGTGCCAGCAGCGTAGGAACAGGGGTCATGAACACTGAAGCTTTCTTT.